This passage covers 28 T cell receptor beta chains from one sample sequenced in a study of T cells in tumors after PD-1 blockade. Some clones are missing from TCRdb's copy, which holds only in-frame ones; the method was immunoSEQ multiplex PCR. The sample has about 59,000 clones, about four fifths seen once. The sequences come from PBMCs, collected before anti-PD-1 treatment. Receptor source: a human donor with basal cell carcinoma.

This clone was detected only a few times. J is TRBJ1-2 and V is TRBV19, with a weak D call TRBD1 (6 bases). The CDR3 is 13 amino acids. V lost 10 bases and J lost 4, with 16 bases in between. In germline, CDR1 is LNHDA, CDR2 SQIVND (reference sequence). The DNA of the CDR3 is TGTGCCACTTCACCTCAGGGGAGCTATGGCTACACCTTC. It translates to CATSPQGSYGYTF.

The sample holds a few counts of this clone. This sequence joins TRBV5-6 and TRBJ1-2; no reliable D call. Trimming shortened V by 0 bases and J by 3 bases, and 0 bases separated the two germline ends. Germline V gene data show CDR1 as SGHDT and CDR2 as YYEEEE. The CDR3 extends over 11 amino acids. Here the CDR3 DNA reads TGTGCCAGCAGCTTGGACTATGGCTACACCTTC. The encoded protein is CASSLDYGYTF. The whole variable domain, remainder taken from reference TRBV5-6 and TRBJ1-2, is DAGVTQSPTHLIKTRGQQVTLRCSPKSGHDTVSWYQQALGQGPQFIFQYYEEEERQRGNFPDRFSGHQFPNYSSELNVNALLLGDSALYLCASSLDYGYTFGSGTRLTVV.

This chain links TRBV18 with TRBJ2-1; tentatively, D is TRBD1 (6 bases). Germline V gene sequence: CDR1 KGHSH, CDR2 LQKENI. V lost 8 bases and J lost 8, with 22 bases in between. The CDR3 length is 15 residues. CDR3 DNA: TGTGCCAGCCTACTGGGCAGGGGCGCTTTATATGAGCAGTTCTTC. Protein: CASLLGRGALYEQFF.

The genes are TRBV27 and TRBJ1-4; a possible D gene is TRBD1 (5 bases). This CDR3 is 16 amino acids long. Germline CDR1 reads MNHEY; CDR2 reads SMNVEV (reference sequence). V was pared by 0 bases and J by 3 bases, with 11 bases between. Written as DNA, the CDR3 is TGTGCCAGCAGTTTATCCATAGGGGATCCTAATGAAAAACTGTTTTTT. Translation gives CASSLSIGDPNEKLFF.

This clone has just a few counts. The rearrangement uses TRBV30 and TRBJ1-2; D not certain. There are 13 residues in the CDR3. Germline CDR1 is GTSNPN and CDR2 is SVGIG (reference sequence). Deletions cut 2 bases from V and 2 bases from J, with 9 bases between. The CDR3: CAWSPPVNYGYTF. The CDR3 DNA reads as TGTGCCTGGAGTCCTCCGGTCAACTATGGCTACACCTTC.

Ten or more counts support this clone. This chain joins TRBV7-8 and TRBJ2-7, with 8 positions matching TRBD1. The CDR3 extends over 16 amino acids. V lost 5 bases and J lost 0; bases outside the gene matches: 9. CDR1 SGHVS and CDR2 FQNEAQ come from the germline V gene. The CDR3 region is CASSPTGTGVSYEQYF. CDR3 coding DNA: TGTGCCAGCAGCCCGACCGGGACAGGAGTCTCCTACGAGCAGTACTTC. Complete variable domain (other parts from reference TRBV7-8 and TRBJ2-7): GAGVSQSPRYKVAKRGQDVALRCDPISGHVSLFWYQQALGQGPEFLTYFQNEAQLDKSGLPSDRFFAERPEGSVSTLKIQRTQQEDSAVYLCASSPTGTGVSYEQYFGPGTRLTVT.

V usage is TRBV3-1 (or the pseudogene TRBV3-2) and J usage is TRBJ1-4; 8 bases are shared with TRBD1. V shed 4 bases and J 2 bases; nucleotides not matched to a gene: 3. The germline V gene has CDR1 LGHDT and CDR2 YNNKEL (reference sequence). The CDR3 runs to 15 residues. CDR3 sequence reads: CASSRRTGTNEKLFF. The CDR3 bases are TGTGCCAGCAGCCGAAGGACAGGGACTAATGAAAAACTGTTTTTT.

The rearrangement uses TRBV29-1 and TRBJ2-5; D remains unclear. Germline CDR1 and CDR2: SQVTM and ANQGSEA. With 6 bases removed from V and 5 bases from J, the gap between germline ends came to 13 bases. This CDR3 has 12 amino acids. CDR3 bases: TGCAGCGTAATAGGGTCCCGGGAGACCCAGTACTTC. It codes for CSVIGSRETQYF.

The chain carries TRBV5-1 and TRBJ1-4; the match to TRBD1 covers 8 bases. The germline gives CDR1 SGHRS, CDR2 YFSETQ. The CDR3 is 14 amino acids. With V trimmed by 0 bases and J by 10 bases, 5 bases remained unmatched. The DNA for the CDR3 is TGCGCCAGCAGCTTGGAAGGGCAGGGGGCAAAACTGTTTTTT. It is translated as CASSLEGQGAKLFF.

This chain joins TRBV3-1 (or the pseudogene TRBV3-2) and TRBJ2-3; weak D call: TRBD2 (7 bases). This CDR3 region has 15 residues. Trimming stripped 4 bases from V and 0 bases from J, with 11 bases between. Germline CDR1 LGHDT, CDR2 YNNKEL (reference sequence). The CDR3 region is CASSLGGPSTDTQYF. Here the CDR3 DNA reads TGTGCCAGCAGCCTCGGGGGGCCGAGCACAGATACGCAGTATTTT.

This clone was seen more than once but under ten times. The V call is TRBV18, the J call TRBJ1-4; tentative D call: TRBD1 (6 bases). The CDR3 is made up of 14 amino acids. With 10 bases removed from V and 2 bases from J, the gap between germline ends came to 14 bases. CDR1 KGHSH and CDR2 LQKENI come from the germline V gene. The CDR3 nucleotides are TGTGCCACCTCTAAGGGGGGTACTAATGAAAAACTGTTTTTT. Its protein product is CATSKGGTNEKLFF.

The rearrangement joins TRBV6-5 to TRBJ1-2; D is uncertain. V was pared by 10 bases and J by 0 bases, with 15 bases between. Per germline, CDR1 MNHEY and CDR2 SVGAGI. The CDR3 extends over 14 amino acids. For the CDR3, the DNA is TGTGCCATCAACGTTGGTACAACTAACTATGGCTACACCTTC. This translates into CAINVGTTNYGYTF.

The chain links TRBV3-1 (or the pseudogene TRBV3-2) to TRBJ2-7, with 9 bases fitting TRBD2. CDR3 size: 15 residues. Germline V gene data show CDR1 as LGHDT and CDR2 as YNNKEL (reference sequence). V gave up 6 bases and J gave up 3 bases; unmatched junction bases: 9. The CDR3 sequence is CASRKSAGGHYEQYF. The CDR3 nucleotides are TGTGCCAGCAGAAAATCGGCGGGGGGGCACTACGAGCAGTACTTC.

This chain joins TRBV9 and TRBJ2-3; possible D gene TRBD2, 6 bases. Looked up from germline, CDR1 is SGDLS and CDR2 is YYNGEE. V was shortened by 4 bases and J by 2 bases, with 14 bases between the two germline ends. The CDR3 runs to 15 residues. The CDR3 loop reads CASSPGDPITDTQYF. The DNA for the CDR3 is TGTGCCAGCAGCCCGGGGGACCCCATCACAGATACGCAGTATTTT.

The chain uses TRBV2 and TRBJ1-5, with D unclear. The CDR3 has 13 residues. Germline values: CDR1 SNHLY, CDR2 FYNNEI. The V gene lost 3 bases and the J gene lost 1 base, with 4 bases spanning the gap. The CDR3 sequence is CASSDRSNQPQHF. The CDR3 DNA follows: TGTGCCAGCAGTGACAGGAGCAATCAGCCCCAGCATTTT.

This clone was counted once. In nucleotides, the CDR3 is TGTGCCAGCAGTGCCCGATCCGTCGGCACAGATACGCAGTATTTT. Encoded protein: CASSARSVGTDTQYF. The chain is built from TRBV2 and TRBJ2-3, with no clear D. The CDR3 extends over 15 amino acids. Germline CDR1 reads SNHLY; CDR2 reads FYNNEI. V was pared by 4 bases and J by 1 base, with 12 bases between.

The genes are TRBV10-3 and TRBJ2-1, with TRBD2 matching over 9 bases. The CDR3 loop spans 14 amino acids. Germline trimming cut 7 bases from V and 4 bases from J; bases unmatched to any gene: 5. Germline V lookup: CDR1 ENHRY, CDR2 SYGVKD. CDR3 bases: TGTGCCATCATGGGCGGGGGGGAGTACAATGAGCAGTTCTTC. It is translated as CAIMGGGEYNEQFF.

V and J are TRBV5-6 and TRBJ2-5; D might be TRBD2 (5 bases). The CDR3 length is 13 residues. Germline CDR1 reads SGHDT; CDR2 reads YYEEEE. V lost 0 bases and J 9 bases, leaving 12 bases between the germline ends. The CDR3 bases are TGTGCCAGCAGCTTGGAGTCTAGCTCGCCCCAGTACTTC. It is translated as CASSLESSSPQYF.

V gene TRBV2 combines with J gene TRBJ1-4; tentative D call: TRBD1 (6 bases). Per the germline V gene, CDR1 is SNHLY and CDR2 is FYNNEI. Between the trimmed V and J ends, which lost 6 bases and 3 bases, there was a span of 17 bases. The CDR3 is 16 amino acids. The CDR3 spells CASSGRTGTPNEKLFF. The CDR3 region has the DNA TGTGCCAGCAGCGGGAGAACAGGGACTCCTAATGAAAAACTGTTTTTT.

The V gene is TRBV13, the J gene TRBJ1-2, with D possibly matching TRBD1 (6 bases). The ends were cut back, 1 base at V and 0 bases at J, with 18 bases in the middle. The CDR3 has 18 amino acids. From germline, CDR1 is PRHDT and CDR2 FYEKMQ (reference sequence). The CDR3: CASSLETLGAGANYGYTF. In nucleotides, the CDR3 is TGTGCCAGCAGCTTAGAGACGTTGGGGGCAGGAGCTAACTATGGCTACACCTTC.

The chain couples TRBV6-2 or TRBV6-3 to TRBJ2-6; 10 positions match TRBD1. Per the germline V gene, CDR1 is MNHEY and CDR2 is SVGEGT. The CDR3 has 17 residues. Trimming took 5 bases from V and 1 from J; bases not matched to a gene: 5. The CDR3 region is CASSRRTGGSGANVLTF. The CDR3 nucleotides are TGTGCCAGCAGTCGGAGGACAGGGGGGTCTGGGGCCAACGTCCTGACTTTC.

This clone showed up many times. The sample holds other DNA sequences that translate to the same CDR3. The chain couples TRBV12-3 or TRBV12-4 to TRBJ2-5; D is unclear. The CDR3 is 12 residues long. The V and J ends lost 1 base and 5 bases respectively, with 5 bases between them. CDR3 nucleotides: TGTGCCAGCAGTTTAGTAAGGGAGACCCAGTACTTC. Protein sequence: CASSLVRETQYF.

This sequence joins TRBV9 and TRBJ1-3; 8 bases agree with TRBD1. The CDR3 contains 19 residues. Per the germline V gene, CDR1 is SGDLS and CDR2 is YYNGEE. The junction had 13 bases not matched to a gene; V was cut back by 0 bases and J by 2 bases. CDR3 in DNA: TGTGCCAGCAGCGTAGCTACGGGGACAGGATGGTCCGCTGGAAACACCATATATTTT. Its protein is CASSVATGTGWSAGNTIYF.

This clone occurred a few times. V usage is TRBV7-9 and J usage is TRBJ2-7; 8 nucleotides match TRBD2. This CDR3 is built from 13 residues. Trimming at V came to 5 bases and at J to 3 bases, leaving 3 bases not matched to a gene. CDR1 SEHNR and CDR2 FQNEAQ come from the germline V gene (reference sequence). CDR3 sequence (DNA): TGTGCCAGCAGCCTTAGCGGGGTCTACGAGCAGTACTTC. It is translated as CASSLSGVYEQYF.

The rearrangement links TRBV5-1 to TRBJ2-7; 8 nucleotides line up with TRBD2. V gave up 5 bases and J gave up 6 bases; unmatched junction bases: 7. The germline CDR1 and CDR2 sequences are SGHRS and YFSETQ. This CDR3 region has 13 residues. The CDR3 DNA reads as TGCGCCAGCAGGGCTACGGCGGGGGGCGAGCAGTACTTC. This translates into CASRATAGGEQYF.

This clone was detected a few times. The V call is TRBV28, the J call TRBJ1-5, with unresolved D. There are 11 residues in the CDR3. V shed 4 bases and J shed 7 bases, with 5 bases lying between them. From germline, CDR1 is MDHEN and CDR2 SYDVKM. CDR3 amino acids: CASSSGQPQHF. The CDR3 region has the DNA TGTGCCAGCAGTTCGGGGCAGCCCCAGCATTTT.

In nucleotides, the CDR3 is TGTGCCAGCAGGCCCGAACTTAGCACAGATACGCAGTATTTT. It translates to CASRPELSTDTQYF. J is TRBJ2-3 and V is TRBV6-5; D remains ambiguous. The germline V and J ends were trimmed by 6 bases and 0 bases, with 10 bases remaining between them. Germline V gives CDR1 MNHEY, CDR2 SVGAGI. CDR3 length equals 14 residues.

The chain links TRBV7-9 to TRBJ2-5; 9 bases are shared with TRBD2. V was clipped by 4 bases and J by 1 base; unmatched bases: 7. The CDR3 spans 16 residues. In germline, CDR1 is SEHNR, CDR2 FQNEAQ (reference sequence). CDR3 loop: CASSSRGAGGQETQYF. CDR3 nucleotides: TGTGCCAGCAGCTCCCGGGGAGCGGGGGGCCAAGAGACCCAGTACTTC.